This T cell receptor beta chain comes out of a study of T-cell reconstitution after alpha-beta-depleted transplantation in children. Whole-study findings and limits: When one year had passed after transplant, most T-cell counts and diversity came from newly produced T cells. Reports say that about two months after transplant, the alpha-beta T cells came out of several hundred graft clones that had expanded. Surviving thymic progenitors and recipient T cells were the source of high TCRbeta diversity at day 60 in some patients.

Unique molecular identifiers featured in how the TCRbeta library was prepared. TCRdb passed the PCR reads through MiXCR, listing each CDR3 protein once. Among hundreds of thousands of distinct CDR3 sequences, around 10% were seen once, and the ten largest hold 20% to 25%. The CDR3 is made up of 14 amino acids. The germline gives CDR1 SEHNR, CDR2 FQNEAQ (reference sequence). J lost 7 bases, V lost 5 bases, and 5 bases had no gene match. This clonotype was observed at least ten times. Its antigen is not known. The specimen was peripheral blood, collected 180 days after TCRalphabeta/CD19-depleted stem cell transplant. The TCR comes from a male patient between 2 and 15 years old who had a stem cell transplant for chronic granulomatous disease, so the T cells may come from the graft donor. This chain joins TRBV7-9 and TRBJ2-1; 10 bases agree with TRBD1. Here the CDR3 reads CASSHRDRGNEQFF. The DNA for the CDR3 is TGTGCCAGCAGCCATCGGGACAGGGGAAATGAGCAGTTCTTC.